This TCR beta chain was captured in a study of neurological immune-mediated disorders. Study-wide results and caveats: Neither clinical nor MRI features were associated with the multiple sclerosis repertoire cluster.

This clonotype was detected many times. Its matching antigen is unknown. The V gene lost 9 bases and the J gene lost 5 bases, with 16 bases spanning the gap. CDR1 is ENHRY and CDR2 is SYGVKD in the germline V gene. The CDR3 contains 13 residues. A 10-nucleotide random UMI tagged transcripts in template-switch 5'RACE cDNA synthesis. Over 190 million TCR-beta sequences from 15-18 subjects came out of each sequencing run. TCRdb processed the 5' RACE reads anew with MiXCR; each CDR3 protein has one entry. The sample records tens of thousands of distinct CDR3 sequences, about 5% being singletons. The specimen sequenced was CD4+ T cells from blood. The rearrangement uses TRBV10-3 and TRBJ1-2, with D possibly matching TRBD1 (5 bases). The receptor comes from a young woman with multiple sclerosis. DNA for the CDR3: TGTGCCATTAAGGGCTCCGGGACTTATGGCTACACCTTC. It encodes CAIKGSGTYGYTF.